These 9 T cell receptor beta chains originate from one sample sequenced in a study of T cells in Graves' hyperthyroidism and ophthalmopathy. Regions amplified from RNA transcripts were the TCR beta CDR3 regions. Carried out on the TCR CDR3, a first-round RT-PCR used the HTBI primer set. TCRdb analysed the multiplex PCR reads with MiXCR anew, one entry per CDR3 protein. The table records roughly 400,000 distinct CDR3 sequences, about an eighth of them present only once. The sequencing sample was made of blood. These receptors originate from a man aged 45-65 years with Graves' ophthalmopathy.

The chain couples TRBV7-9 to TRBJ2-6, with a weak D call TRBD1 (6 bases). The CDR3 is 19 amino acids. Deletions cut 5 bases from V and 1 base from J, with 21 bases between. Germline lookup yields CDR1 SEHNR and CDR2 FQNEAQ (reference sequence). The CDR3 sequence: CASSTSRGRGRSGANVLTF. DNA for the CDR3: TGTGCCAGCAGCACCTCTAGGGGCAGGGGAAGGTCTGGGGCCAACGTCCTGACTTTC.

This clonotype showed up just a few times. The rearrangement uses TRBV7-3 and TRBJ2-3; 10 bases are a match to TRBD2. Germline trimming cut 2 bases from V and 2 bases from J; bases unmatched to any gene: 10. There are 18 residues in the CDR3. Germline V gene sequence: CDR1 SGHTA, CDR2 FQGTGA. Written as DNA, the CDR3 is TGTGCCAGCAGCTTAGGAGCCGGGACTAGCGAACACACAGATACGCAGTATTTT. Protein product: CASSLGAGTSEHTDTQYF.

This clonotype was detected ten times or more. This rearrangement joins TRBV12-3 or TRBV12-4 to TRBJ1-6; TRBD1 might be the D (5 bases). With 3 bases removed from V and 8 bases from J, the gap between germline ends came to 11 bases. The CDR3 extends over 14 amino acids. CDR3: CASSFWGIDSPLHF. The CDR3 DNA reads as TGTGCCAGCAGTTTTTGGGGGATTGATTCACCCCTCCACTTT.

This clonotype was observed many times. The chain's CDR3 is CASSPRDRNTEAFF. The CDR3 DNA reads as TGTGCCAGCAGCCCCCGGGACAGGAACACTGAAGCTTTCTTT. The V call is TRBV3-1, the J call TRBJ1-1; 7 nucleotides match TRBD1. This CDR3 region has 14 residues. V shed 4 bases and J 1 base; nucleotides not matched to a gene: 3. The germline V gene encodes CDR1 LGHDT and CDR2 YNNKEL (reference sequence). Complete variable domain (other parts from reference TRBV3-1 and TRBJ1-1): DTAVSQTPKYLVTQMGNDKSIKCEQNLGHDTMYWYKQDSKKFLKIMFSYNNKELIINETVPNRFSPKSPDKAHLNLHINSLELGDSAVYFCASSPRDRNTEAFFGQGTRLTVV.

Only a few counts were recorded for this clonotype. The rearrangement links TRBV20-1 to TRBJ1-5; D unclear. The CDR3 runs to 15 residues. Germline V gene lookup returns CDR1 DFQATT and CDR2 SNEGSKA (reference sequence). The ends were cut back, 0 bases at V and 4 bases at J, with 13 bases in the middle. CDR3 protein: CSARDRTWENQPQHF. The CDR3 bases are TGCAGTGCTAGAGATCGGACTTGGGAAAATCAGCCCCAGCATTTT.

This clonotype has a count of ten or more. The V call is TRBV4-1, the J call TRBJ2-7, with TRBD2 matching 8 bases. The germline CDR1 and CDR2 sequences are MGHRA and YSYEKL. The CDR3 consists of 16 residues. Unmatched junction bases numbered 8, after V lost 0 bases and J lost 4 bases. CDR3 amino acids: CASSQDTSGYTYEQYF. DNA of the CDR3: TGCGCCAGCAGCCAAGACACTAGCGGATACACATACGAGCAGTACTTC.

V and J are TRBV29-1 and TRBJ1-2; no clear D gene. V was cut by 6 bases and J by 0 bases, with 26 bases left in between. Per the germline V gene, CDR1 is SQVTM and CDR2 is ANQGSEA. This CDR3 has 18 amino acids. CDR3 DNA sequence: TGCAGCGTGGCGCCTGAAATCATTGGGTCCAAAGCTAACTATGGCTACACCTTC. It is translated as CSVAPEIIGSKANYGYTF. The full variable domain, rest sourced from reference TRBV29-1 and TRBJ1-2, is SAVISQKPSRDICQRGTSLTIQCQVDSQVTMMFWYRQQPGQSLTLIATANQGSEATYESGFVIDKFPISRPNLTFSTLTVSNMSPEDSSIYLCSVAPEIIGSKANYGYTFGSGTRLTVV.

This clonotype was observed at least ten times. The V gene is TRBV5-1, the J gene TRBJ2-7; D is perhaps TRBD1 (6 bases). Trimming removed 4 bases from V and 6 bases from J, with 14 bases in between. Germline V CDR1 and CDR2: SGHRS, YFSETQ. The CDR3 spans 13 residues. CDR3 nucleotide sequence: TGCGCCAGCAGCACCTCGGCAGGGGTCGAGCAGTACTTC. Translating it yields CASSTSAGVEQYF.

The V and J genes are TRBV9 and TRBJ2-7, with 9 nucleotides matching TRBD2. Germline loops: CDR1 SGDLS, CDR2 YYNGEE. Unmatched junction bases numbered 10, after V lost 0 bases and J lost 6 bases. This CDR3 contains 16 residues. CDR3 residues: CASSVGLSREGREQYF. DNA of the CDR3: TGTGCCAGCAGCGTAGGGTTATCGCGGGAGGGCCGCGAGCAGTACTTC.